Below are 11 T cell receptor beta chains sequenced from a single sample in a study of blood T cell repertoires in COVID-19. Here immunoSEQ multiplex PCR was the method, and the copy in TCRdb shows in-frame clones only, minus some. The data hold around 50,000 clones, with 88% observed a single time. The sequencing input was peripheral blood. These receptors were taken from a man over 45 with active COVID-19.

As regards this clone: The DNA is left out, because the CDR3 cannot be placed on it with certainty; the CDR3 is given as TCRdb lists it. V usage is TRBV28 and J usage is TRBJ1-2. Germline CDR1 and CDR2: MDHEN and SYDVKM. The CDR3 contains 20 residues when both ends are counted. CDR3 in amino acids: CASRDRVIGYTFGRGGGYTF.

The chain links TRBV6-5 to TRBJ1-1, with 7 bases fitting TRBD1. J was trimmed by 7 bases and V by 5 bases; bases with no gene match: 4. The germline V gene has CDR1 MNHEY and CDR2 SVGAGI. This CDR3 has 12 residues. The CDR3 is CASSTGEGEAFF. CDR3 sequence (DNA): TGTGCCAGCAGTACAGGGGAAGGTGAAGCTTTCTTT.

The chain links TRBV2 to TRBJ1-5; 11 bases line up with TRBD1. This CDR3 comprises 16 residues. V was clipped by 6 bases and J by 3 bases; unmatched bases: 7. Per germline, CDR1 SNHLY and CDR2 FYNNEI. The CDR3, as DNA: TGTGCCAGCAGGTGGGACAGGGGGAGTTCCAATCAGCCCCAGCATTTT. Translation: CASRWDRGSSNQPQHF.

The gene calls are TRBV27 and TRBJ1-5; 9 bases are a match to TRBD1. The CDR3 runs to 14 residues. Germline CDR1 and CDR2: MNHEY and SMNVEV (reference sequence). With 2 bases clipped from V and 7 bases from J, the junction kept 3 bases outside the gene matches. The CDR3, as DNA: TGTGCCAGCAGTTTAAGACAGGGGGAACAGCCCCAGCATTTT. Translation gives CASSLRQGEQPQHF.

The chain joins TRBV19 to TRBJ1-1; D gene uncertain. Per the germline V gene, CDR1 is LNHDA and CDR2 is SQIVND (reference sequence). The CDR3 extends over 14 amino acids. V lost 5 bases, J lost 0 bases, and 10 bases lay in between. The CDR3 bases are TGTGCCAGTAGTGCGCTCGGTCTGAACACTGAAGCTTTCTTT. Translating it yields CASSALGLNTEAFF.

This chain links TRBV5-1 with TRBJ2-7, with 7 bases fitting TRBD2. Looked up from germline, CDR1 is SGHRS and CDR2 is YFSETQ. The CDR3 is made up of 21 amino acids. V shed 4 bases and J 0 bases; nucleotides not matched to a gene: 25. CDR3 region: CASSPAPGGLDPGTASYEQYF. The CDR3 DNA follows: TGCGCCAGCAGCCCGGCCCCGGGGGGATTGGATCCTGGGACTGCCTCCTACGAGCAGTACTTC.

In nucleotides, the CDR3 is TGTGCCAGCAGCTTGGGGTCGGGACTAGCACTCAATGAGCAGTTCTTC. Translating gives CASSLGSGLALNEQFF. V gene TRBV5-4 combines with J gene TRBJ2-1; 9 bases agree with TRBD2. The CDR3 covers 16 residues. V shed 0 bases, J shed 6 bases, and the junction held 7 bases outside the gene matches. Per the germline V gene, CDR1 is SGHNT and CDR2 is YYREEE (reference sequence).

The rearrangement joins TRBV7-2 to TRBJ1-6; 8 bases are a match to TRBD1. Germline V lookup: CDR1 SGHTA, CDR2 FQGNSA. V lost 1 base, J lost 10 bases, and 3 bases stayed unmatched. CDR3 length equals 14 residues. In DNA, the CDR3 is TGTGCCAGCAGCTTAGTGACAGGGGAATCACCCCTCCACTTT. Its protein is CASSLVTGESPLHF.

This clone was counted a single time. This rearrangement joins TRBV30 to TRBJ1-1; D remains unclear. This CDR3 spans 12 amino acids. CDR1 and CDR2 (germline): GTSNPN, SVGIG (reference sequence). The ends were cut back, 2 bases at V and 7 bases at J, with 11 bases in the middle. For the CDR3, the DNA is TGTGCCTGGAGTCGCTGGGCGTATGAAGCTTTCTTT. Translating it yields CAWSRWAYEAFF.

This clone was observed once. V usage is TRBV27 and J usage is TRBJ1-4; weak D call: TRBD1 (5 bases). The CDR3 contains 14 residues. The germline gives CDR1 MNHEY, CDR2 SMNVEV (reference sequence). Between the trimmed V and J ends, which lost 6 bases and 8 bases, there was a span of 16 bases. CDR3 DNA: TGTGCCAGCAGAATGACCGGGGGAACCGAAAAACTGTTTTTT. Translating gives CASRMTGGTEKLFF.

The V call is TRBV2, the J call TRBJ1-6; 9 bases line up with TRBD1. The CDR3 consists of 14 residues. V was pared by 2 bases and J by 8 bases, with 1 base of the junction left unmatched. Germline V gene data show CDR1 as SNHLY and CDR2 as FYNNEI. DNA of the CDR3: TGTGCCAGCAGTGAACGGGACAGGGATTCACCCCTCCACTTT. Translation: CASSERDRDSPLHF.